This TCR beta chain derives from a study of T cell changes during pregnancy in multiple sclerosis. V was clipped by 3 bases and J by 2 bases, with 26 bases between them. The CDR3 covers 19 residues. Germline V CDR1 and CDR2: MDHEN, SYDVKM. The table came from immunoSEQ multiplex PCR; TCRdb's copy has only in-frame clones and leaves some out. Of 40,000 to 50,000 clones in the sample, 90% to 95% were seen once. The receptor's source is a female donor with multiple sclerosis, enrolled in a pregnancy study. V and J are TRBV28 and TRBJ2-7, with a possible D match to TRBD2 (6 bases). Sequencing was performed on CD8+ T cells from peripheral blood mononuclear cells, taken in the third trimester of pregnancy. DNA of the CDR3: TGTGCCAGCAGTTTTTATGGGACTTCAGGTCAAGGGTGGACCTACGAGCAGTACTTC. It codes for CASSFYGTSGQGWTYEQYF.